These T cell receptor beta chains were read from a single sample in a study of PD-1 blockade in classical Hodgkin lymphoma. The protocol was immunoSEQ multiplex PCR, while the TCRdb copy is restricted to in-frame clones and leaves out a portion. Of 15,000 to 25,000 clones listed, around 80% are singletons. Material: peripheral blood mononuclear cells (PBMCs), obtained before the fourth cycle of nivolumab. Receptors originate from a human donor with classical Hodgkin lymphoma. Each CDR3 is given with its conserved first and last residue. Each record gives: CDR3 DNA, CDR3 protein, D gene, clone size, J gene, V gene. D genes are given only for firm matches. Clone size, where shown, is once, few, many, or a class for clones that have expanded.

CDR3 DNA: TGTGCCAGCTCACCATCAACAGGGGGCCGCTATGGCTACACCTTC; CDR3 protein: CASSPSTGGRYGYTF; D gene: TRBD1; clone size: -; J gene: TRBJ1-2; V gene: TRBV18
CDR3 DNA: TGTGCCAGCAGTTACTCCGACAGGTCTTTTAATGAAAAACTGTTTTTT; CDR3 protein: CASSYSDRSFNEKLFF; D gene: -; clone size: -; J gene: TRBJ1-4; V gene: TRBV6-5
CDR3 DNA: TGTGCCAGCAGTGAAGCTGGCAGTCACTATGGCTACACCTTC; CDR3 protein: CASSEAGSHYGYTF; D gene: -; clone size: -; J gene: TRBJ1-2; V gene: TRBV6-1
CDR3 DNA: TGTGCCAGCAGCTTGGGTCCCAGGGAGTCTGAAAAACTGTTTTTT; CDR3 protein: CASSLGPRESEKLFF; D gene: -; clone size: -; J gene: TRBJ1-4; V gene: TRBV5-6
CDR3 DNA: TGTGCCAGTAGTATTATGGGTCTAGCGGGGTTCACAGATACGCAGTATTTT; CDR3 protein: CASSIMGLAGFTDTQYF; D gene: TRBD2; clone size: -; J gene: TRBJ2-3; V gene: TRBV19
CDR3 DNA: TGTGCCAGCAGCCAGGACAGGGAGACCCAGTACTTC; CDR3 protein: CASSQDRETQYF; D gene: TRBD1; clone size: -; J gene: TRBJ2-5; V gene: TRBV7-2
CDR3 DNA: TGTGCCAGCAGCGAGACTAGCGACGAGCAGTACTTC; CDR3 protein: CASSETSDEQYF; D gene: TRBD2; clone size: once; J gene: TRBJ2-7; V gene: TRBV6-1
CDR3 DNA: TGTGCTAGCAGCTTAGCGGCAGGGCTCGGAAACACCATATATTTT; CDR3 protein: CASSLAAGLGNTIYF; D gene: -; clone size: -; J gene: TRBJ1-3; V gene: TRBV7-7
CDR3 DNA: TGTGCCAGCAGTCCCCTGACCGACGCCTACGAGCAGTACTTC; CDR3 protein: CASSPLTDAYEQYF; D gene: -; clone size: medium-sized; J gene: TRBJ2-7; V gene: TRBV28
CDR3 DNA: TGCGCCAGCAGTCGGGCTAGCGGGGGGGCTGACTACAATGAGCAGTTCTTC; CDR3 protein: CASSRASGGADYNEQFF; D gene: TRBD2; clone size: -; J gene: TRBJ2-1; V gene: TRBV23-1
CDR3 DNA: TGTGCCAGCAGTTACTCGGCACAGAGCACTGAAGCTTTCTTT; CDR3 protein: CASSYSAQSTEAFF; D gene: -; clone size: -; J gene: TRBJ1-1; V gene: TRBV6-6
CDR3 DNA: TGTGCCAGCAGTCGACAGGGAAACAATGAGCAGTTCTTC; CDR3 protein: CASSRQGNNEQFF; D gene: TRBD1; clone size: -; J gene: TRBJ2-1; V gene: TRBV27
CDR3 DNA: TGTGCCTGGAGTGTTGGGGGCTACGAGCAGTACTTC; CDR3 protein: CAWSVGGYEQYF; D gene: -; clone size: -; J gene: TRBJ2-7; V gene: TRBV30
CDR3 DNA: TGTGCCAGCAGTCTGACTAGCGGGAGTGTCGACGAGCAGTACTTC; CDR3 protein: CASSLTSGSVDEQYF; D gene: TRBD2; clone size: few; J gene: TRBJ2-7; V gene: TRBV27
CDR3 DNA: TGTGCCAGCAGCTTCATAGCGGGGGCCTACAATGAGCAGTTCTTC; CDR3 protein: CASSFIAGAYNEQFF; D gene: TRBD2; clone size: few; J gene: TRBJ2-1; V gene: TRBV4-2
CDR3 DNA: TGTGCCAGCAGTGAACGGTCTGCCTGGGCCCAGTACTTC; CDR3 protein: CASSERSAWAQYF; D gene: -; clone size: -; J gene: TRBJ2-5; V gene: TRBV6-1
CDR3 DNA: TGTGCCAGCAGTTACATGCGAGTAGGGGGCACTGAAGCTTTCTTT; CDR3 protein: CASSYMRVGGTEAFF; D gene: -; clone size: -; J gene: TRBJ1-1; V gene: TRBV6-6
CDR3 DNA: TGTGCCAGCAGCCCCCGGGGGTCAGATACGCAGTATTTT; CDR3 protein: CASSPRGSDTQYF; D gene: -; clone size: -; J gene: TRBJ2-3; V gene: TRBV14
CDR3 DNA: TGTGCCAGCAGCTTAGATAGGCTAGCGGGAGCCAATGAGCAGTTCTTC; CDR3 protein: CASSLDRLAGANEQFF; D gene: TRBD2; clone size: -; J gene: TRBJ2-1; V gene: TRBV11-2
CDR3 DNA: TGTGCCAGCAGCTCGGCTAGCGGGCAGTACTTC; CDR3 protein: CASSSASGQYF; D gene: TRBD2; clone size: -; J gene: TRBJ2-5; V gene: TRBV7-9
CDR3 DNA: TGCGCCAGCAGACAGGGGGCCCGCTATGGCTACACCTTC; CDR3 protein: CASRQGARYGYTF; D gene: TRBD1; clone size: -; J gene: TRBJ1-2; V gene: TRBV10-2
CDR3 DNA: TGTGCCAGTAGTACCCGGACAGGGGGAATCAATCAGCCCCAGCATTTT; CDR3 protein: CASSTRTGGINQPQHF; D gene: TRBD1; clone size: -; J gene: TRBJ1-5; V gene: TRBV19
CDR3 DNA: TGCGCCAGCAGCTTGGAACCGGGACTCACAGATACGCAGTATTTT; CDR3 protein: CASSLEPGLTDTQYF; D gene: -; clone size: -; J gene: TRBJ2-3; V gene: TRBV5-1
CDR3 DNA: TGTGCCAACATACTAGCGGGAGGCTTCATCTGGACCGGGGAGCTGTTTTTT; CDR3 protein: CANILAGGFIWTGELFF; D gene: -; clone size: once; J gene: TRBJ2-2; V gene: TRBV21-1
CDR3 DNA: TGTGCCAGCAGCGACCGGGACAGGGGATCCTTTGGCTACACCTTC; CDR3 protein: CASSDRDRGSFGYTF; D gene: TRBD1; clone size: -; J gene: TRBJ1-2; V gene: TRBV5-5
CDR3 DNA: TGTGCCAGCAGCGTAGACGGACAGAACTACGAGCAGTACTTC; CDR3 protein: CASSVDGQNYEQYF; D gene: -; clone size: -; J gene: TRBJ2-7; V gene: TRBV9
CDR3 DNA: TGTGCCAGCTCACCGGGACAGGGACCAGGCTCTGGGGCCAACGTCCTGACTTTC; CDR3 protein: CASSPGQGPGSGANVLTF; D gene: TRBD1; clone size: -; J gene: TRBJ2-6; V gene: TRBV18
CDR3 DNA: TGTGCCAGCAGTTTTTCCGGGAACACTGAAGCTTTCTTT; CDR3 protein: CASSFSGNTEAFF; D gene: -; clone size: -; J gene: TRBJ1-1; V gene: TRBV27
CDR3 DNA: TGTGCCAGTAGTCCTCCAGTAGGTAGCTACAATGAGCAGTTCTTC; CDR3 protein: CASSPPVGSYNEQFF; D gene: -; clone size: -; J gene: TRBJ2-1; V gene: TRBV19
CDR3 DNA: TGTGCCAGCAGCTTAGGACAGGTGTATAGCAATCAGCCCCAGCATTTT; CDR3 protein: CASSLGQVYSNQPQHF; D gene: -; clone size: -; J gene: TRBJ1-5; V gene: TRBV7-2
CDR3 DNA: TGTGCCAGCAGCGTAGGCAGGGGGTCCACCGGGGAGCTGTTTTTT; CDR3 protein: CASSVGRGSTGELFF; D gene: TRBD1; clone size: -; J gene: TRBJ2-2; V gene: TRBV9
CDR3 DNA: TGTGCCAGCAGCGTAGGAACTCTTAACACCGGGGAGCTGTTTTTT; CDR3 protein: CASSVGTLNTGELFF; D gene: -; clone size: -; J gene: TRBJ2-2; V gene: TRBV9
CDR3 DNA: TGTGCCAGCTCACCTGCACCCTCTAACTATGGCTACACCTTC; CDR3 protein: CASSPAPSNYGYTF; D gene: -; clone size: few; J gene: TRBJ1-2; V gene: TRBV18